The rows below give T cell receptor beta chains drawn from one sample of a study of cytomegalovirus exposure and HLA in healthy donors. The assay was immunoSEQ multiplex PCR, and TCRdb's table has in-frame clones only and misses some. The sample holds about 140,000 clones, approximately 82% seen once. Sequencing input: PBMCs. The receptors stem from a woman in her thirties or forties in good health and CMV-seronegative. Both conserved end residues are part of each CDR3. The D gene is left open where the match is weak. Clone size is given for some rows only: seen once, a few or many times, or a class if the clone is expanded.

clone_size | j_call | v_call | d_call | cdr3_aa | cdr3_nt
- | TRBJ2-7 | TRBV28 | - | CASCCLAKLPWGDYEQYF | TGTGCCAGCTGCTGTTTAGCGAAACTGCCCTGGGGGGACTACGAGCAGTACTTC
few | TRBJ2-3 | TRBV27 | - | CASGVQLGGLDTQYF | TGTGCCAGCGGGGTTCAGCTGGGAGGTTTAGATACGCAGTATTTT
- | TRBJ1-1 | TRBV4-3 | TRBD1 | CASSQAVGQGDTEAFF | TGCGCCAGCAGCCAAGCTGTGGGACAGGGCGACACTGAAGCTTTCTTT
- | TRBJ2-1 | TRBV10-3 | - | CAISEFANEQFF | TGTGCCATCAGTGAGTTTGCGAATGAGCAGTTCTTC
- | TRBJ2-5 | TRBV9 | - | CASSVDGSGETQYF | TGTGCCAGCAGCGTAGATGGGAGCGGAGAGACCCAGTACTTC
- | TRBJ2-7 | TRBV5-4 | TRBD2 | CASSPWEGARYEQYF | TGTGCCAGCAGCCCCTGGGAGGGCGCCCGGTACGAGCAGTACTTC
- | TRBJ1-2 | TRBV5-4 | TRBD1 | CASSAAQGAGYGYTF | TGTGCCAGCAGCGCGGCGCAGGGGGCTGGCTATGGCTACACCTTC
- | TRBJ2-7 | TRBV25-1 | - | CASSAGLSLSYEQYF | TGTGCCAGCAGTGCCGGACTATCCCTCTCCTACGAGCAGTACTTC
once | TRBJ2-7 | TRBV10-3 | - | CAISVTGAYEQYF | TGTGCCATCAGTGTTACTGGTGCCTACGAGCAGTACTTC
- | TRBJ2-1 | TRBV27 | TRBD1 | CATLPGGAYNEQFF | TGTGCCACTCTTCCAGGGGGTGCCTACAATGAGCAGTTCTTC
- | TRBJ2-1 | TRBV27 | - | CAVPRQAPEQFF | TGTGCCGTACCCAGACAGGCCCCAGAGCAGTTCTTC
- | TRBJ2-7 | TRBV7-7 | TRBD1 | CASSSRRTGGACWEQYF | TGTGCCAGCAGCTCACGCAGGACAGGGGGCGCCTGTTGGGAGCAGTACTTC
- | TRBJ1-2 | TRBV11-1 | TRBD1 | CASSPRDRSGYGYTF | TGTGCCAGCAGCCCCCGGGACAGGTCTGGCTATGGCTACACCTTC
- | TRBJ2-6 | TRBV7-9 | - | CAAWASGANVLTF | TGTGCCGCCTGGGCTTCCGGGGCCAACGTCCTGACTTTC
- | TRBJ2-1 | TRBV11-1 | TRBD1 | CASSSTGDGVLSSYNEQFF | TGTGCCAGCAGCTCGACAGGGGACGGGGTTCTGTCCTCCTACAATGAGCAGTTCTTC
- | TRBJ2-2 | TRBV6-7 | TRBD1 | CASRDRGEFKNTGELFF | TGTGCCAGCCGGGACAGGGGAGAATTTAAGAACACCGGGGAGCTGTTTTTT
- | TRBJ1-4 | TRBV5-1 | - | CASSLGPDEKLFF | TGCGCCAGCAGCTTGGGTCCGGATGAAAAACTGTTTTTT
few | TRBJ1-3 | TRBV28 | - | CASRALSRSGNTIYF | TGTGCCAGCAGAGCCCTCTCTCGCTCTGGAAACACCATATATTTT
- | TRBJ2-1 | TRBV18 | TRBD2 | CASSPLADYDEQFF | TGTGCCAGCTCACCTCTAGCGGACTACGATGAGCAGTTCTTC
few | TRBJ1-1 | TRBV5-1 | - | CASRFQQVAGRTEAFF | TGCGCCAGCAGGTTCCAACAGGTGGCGGGGAGAACTGAAGCTTTCTTT
- | TRBJ1-1 | TRBV5-4 | - | CASRSVVNTEAFF | TGTGCCAGCCGCTCGGTAGTGAACACTGAAGCTTTCTTT
- | TRBJ2-7 | TRBV6-6 | TRBD1 | CASAPDRRYRGGEQYF | TGTGCCAGCGCTCCGGACAGGAGGTATCGAGGTGGCGAGCAGTACTTC
- | TRBJ2-3 | TRBV19 | - | CASSIGLRDTQYF | TGTGCCAGTAGTATCGGGTTACGGGATACGCAGTATTTT
- | TRBJ2-1 | TRBV7-8 | - | CASSHREEIHEQFF | TGTGCCAGCAGCCACCGAGAAGAAATCCATGAGCAGTTCTTC
once | TRBJ2-7 | TRBV2 | TRBD1 | CASSYTGQEGEQYF | TGTGCCAGCAGCTATACGGGACAGGAGGGCGAGCAGTACTTC
- | TRBJ2-1 | TRBV11-3 | TRBD2 | CASSLAGLAGADSEQFF | TGTGCCAGCAGCTTAGCGGGACTAGCGGGAGCGGATAGTGAGCAGTTCTTC
- | TRBJ1-5 | TRBV28 | TRBD1 | CATRDRGQPQHF | TGTGCCACCCGTGACAGGGGCCAGCCCCAGCATTTT
- | TRBJ2-7 | TRBV28 | - | CASSLTGSYKSYEQYF | TGTGCCAGCAGCCTAACAGGTAGTTACAAATCCTACGAGCAGTACTTC
- | TRBJ1-5 | TRBV30 | - | CAWSVRGDQPQHF | TGTGCCTGGAGTGTACGGGGGGATCAGCCCCAGCATTTT